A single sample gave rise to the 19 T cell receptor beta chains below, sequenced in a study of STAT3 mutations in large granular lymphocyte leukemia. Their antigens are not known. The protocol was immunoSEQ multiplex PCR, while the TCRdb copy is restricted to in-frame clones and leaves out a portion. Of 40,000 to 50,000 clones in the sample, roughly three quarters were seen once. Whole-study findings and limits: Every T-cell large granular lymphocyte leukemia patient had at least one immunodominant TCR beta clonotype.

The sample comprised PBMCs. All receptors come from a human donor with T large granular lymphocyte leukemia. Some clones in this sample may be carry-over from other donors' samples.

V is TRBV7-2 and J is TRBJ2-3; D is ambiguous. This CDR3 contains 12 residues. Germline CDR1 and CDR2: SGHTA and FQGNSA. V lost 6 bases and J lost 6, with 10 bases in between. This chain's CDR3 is CASSYYVDTQYF. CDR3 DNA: TGTGCCAGCAGTTATTACGTGGATACGCAGTATTTT.

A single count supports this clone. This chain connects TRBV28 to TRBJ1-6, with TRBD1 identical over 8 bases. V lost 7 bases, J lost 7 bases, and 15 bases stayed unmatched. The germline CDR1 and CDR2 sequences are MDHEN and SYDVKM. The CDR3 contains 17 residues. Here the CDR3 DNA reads TGTGCCAGCACCTCCCAGGCAGGGGGCAAGGTGAATTCACCCCTCCACTTT. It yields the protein CASTSQAGGKVNSPLHF.

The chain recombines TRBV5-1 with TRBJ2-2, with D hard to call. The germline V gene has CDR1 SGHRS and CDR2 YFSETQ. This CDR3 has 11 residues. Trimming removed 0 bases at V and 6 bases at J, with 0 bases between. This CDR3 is CASSLAGELFF. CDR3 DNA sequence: TGCGCCAGCAGCTTGGCCGGGGAGCTGTTTTTT.

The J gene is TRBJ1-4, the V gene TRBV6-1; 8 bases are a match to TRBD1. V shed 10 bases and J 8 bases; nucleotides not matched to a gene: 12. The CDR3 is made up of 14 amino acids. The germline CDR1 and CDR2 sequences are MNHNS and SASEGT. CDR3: CATRLQGAGEKLFF. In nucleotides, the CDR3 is TGTGCCACCCGTCTCCAGGGGGCAGGGGAAAAACTGTTTTTT.

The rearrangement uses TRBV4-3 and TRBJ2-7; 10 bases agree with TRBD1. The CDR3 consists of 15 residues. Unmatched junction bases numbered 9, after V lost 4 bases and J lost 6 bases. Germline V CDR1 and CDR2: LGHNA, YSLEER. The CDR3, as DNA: TGCGCCAGCAGCCGGGCCGGGACAGGGGTATCCGAGCAGTACTTC. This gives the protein CASSRAGTGVSEQYF.

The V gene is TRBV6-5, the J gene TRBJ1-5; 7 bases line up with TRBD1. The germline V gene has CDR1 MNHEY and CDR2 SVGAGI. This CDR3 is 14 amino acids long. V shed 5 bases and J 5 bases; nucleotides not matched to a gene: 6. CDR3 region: CASSRRQGDQPQHF. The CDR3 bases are TGTGCCAGCAGTCGTCGACAGGGCGATCAGCCCCAGCATTTT.

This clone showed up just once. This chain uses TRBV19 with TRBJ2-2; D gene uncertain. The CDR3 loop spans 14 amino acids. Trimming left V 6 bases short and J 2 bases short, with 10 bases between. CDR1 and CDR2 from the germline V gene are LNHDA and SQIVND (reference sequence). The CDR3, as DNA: TGTGCCAGTAGGTGGAATCTCAACACCGGGGAGCTGTTTTTT. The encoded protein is CASRWNLNTGELFF. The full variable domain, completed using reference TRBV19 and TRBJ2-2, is DGGITQSPKYLFRKEGQNVTLSCEQNLNHDAMYWYRQDPGQGLRLIYYSQIVNDFQKGDIAEGYSVSREKKESFPLTVTSAQKNPTAFYLCASRWNLNTGELFFGEGSRLTVL.

The CDR3 DNA reads TGTGCCAGCTCCACAAAAGTGAACACTGAAGCTTTCTTT. It specifies CASSTKVNTEAFF. The chain uses TRBV18 and TRBJ1-1; D uncertain. There are 13 residues in the CDR3. CDR1 is KGHSH and CDR2 is LQKENI in the germline V gene. V was cut by 6 bases and J by 0 bases, with 8 bases left in between.

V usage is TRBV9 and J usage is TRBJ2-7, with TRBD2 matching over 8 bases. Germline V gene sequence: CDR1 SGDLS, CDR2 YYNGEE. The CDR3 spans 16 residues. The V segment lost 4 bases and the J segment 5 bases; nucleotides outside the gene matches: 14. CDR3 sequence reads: CASSPKGTGGPHEQYF. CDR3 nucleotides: TGTGCCAGCAGCCCCAAAGGGACGGGGGGGCCCCACGAGCAGTACTTC.

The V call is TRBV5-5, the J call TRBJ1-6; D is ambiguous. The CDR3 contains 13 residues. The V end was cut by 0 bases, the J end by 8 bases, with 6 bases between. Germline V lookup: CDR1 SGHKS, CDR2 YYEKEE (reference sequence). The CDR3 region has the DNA TGTGCCAGCAGCTTGGGTTGGGATTCACCCCTCCACTTT. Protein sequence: CASSLGWDSPLHF.

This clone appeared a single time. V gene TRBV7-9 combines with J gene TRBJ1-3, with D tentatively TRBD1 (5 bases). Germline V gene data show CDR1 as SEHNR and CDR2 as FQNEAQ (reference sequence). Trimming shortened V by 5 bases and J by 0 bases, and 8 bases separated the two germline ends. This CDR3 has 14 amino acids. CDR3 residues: CASSQTASGNTIYF. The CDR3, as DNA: TGTGCCAGCAGCCAGACAGCCTCTGGAAACACCATATATTTT.

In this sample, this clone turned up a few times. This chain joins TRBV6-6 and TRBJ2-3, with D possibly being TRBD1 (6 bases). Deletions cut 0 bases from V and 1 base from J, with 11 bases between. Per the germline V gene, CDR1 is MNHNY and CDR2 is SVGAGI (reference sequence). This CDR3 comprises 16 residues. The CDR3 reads CASSYSPGQGTDTQYF. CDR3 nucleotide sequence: TGTGCCAGCAGTTACTCACCGGGACAAGGCACAGATACGCAGTATTTT.

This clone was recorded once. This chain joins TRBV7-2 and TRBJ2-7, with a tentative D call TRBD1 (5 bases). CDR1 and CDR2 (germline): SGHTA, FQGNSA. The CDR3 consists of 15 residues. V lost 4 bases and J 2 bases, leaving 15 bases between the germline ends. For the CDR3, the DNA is TGTGCCAGCAGCTCCCCTTCCAGGGCCCCCTACGAGCAGTACGTC. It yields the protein CASSSPSRAPYEQYV.

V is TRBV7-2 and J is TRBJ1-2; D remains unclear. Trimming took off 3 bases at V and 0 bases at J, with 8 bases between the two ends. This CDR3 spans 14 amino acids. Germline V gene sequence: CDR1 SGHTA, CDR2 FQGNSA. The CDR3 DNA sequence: TGTGCCAGCAGCTTTAACGGAGCTAACTATGGCTACACCTTC. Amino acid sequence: CASSFNGANYGYTF. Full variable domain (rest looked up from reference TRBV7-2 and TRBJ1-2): GAGVSQSPSNKVTEKGKDVELRCDPISGHTALYWYRQSLGQGLEFLIYFQGNSAPDKSGLPSDRFSAERTGGSVSTLTIQRTQQEDSAVYLCASSFNGANYGYTFGSGTRLTVV.

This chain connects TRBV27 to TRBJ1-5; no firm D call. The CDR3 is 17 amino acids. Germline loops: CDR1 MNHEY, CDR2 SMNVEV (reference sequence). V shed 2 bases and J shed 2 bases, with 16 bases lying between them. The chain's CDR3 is CASSLGERKTRNQPQHF. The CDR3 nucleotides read TGTGCCAGCAGTTTAGGTGAACGGAAGACTCGCAATCAGCCCCAGCATTTT.

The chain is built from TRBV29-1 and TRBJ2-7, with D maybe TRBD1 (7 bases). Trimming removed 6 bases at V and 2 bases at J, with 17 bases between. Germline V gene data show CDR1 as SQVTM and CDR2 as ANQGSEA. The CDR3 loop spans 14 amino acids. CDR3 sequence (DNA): TGCAGCGTCGGAGGGACAGTGACAACCTACGAGCAGTACTTC. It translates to CSVGGTVTTYEQYF.

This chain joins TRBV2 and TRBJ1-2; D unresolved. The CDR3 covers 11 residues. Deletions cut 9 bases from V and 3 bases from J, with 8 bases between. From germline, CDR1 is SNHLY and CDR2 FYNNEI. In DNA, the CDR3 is TGTGCCAGTCTACTAGACTATGGCTACACCTTC. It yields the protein CASLLDYGYTF.

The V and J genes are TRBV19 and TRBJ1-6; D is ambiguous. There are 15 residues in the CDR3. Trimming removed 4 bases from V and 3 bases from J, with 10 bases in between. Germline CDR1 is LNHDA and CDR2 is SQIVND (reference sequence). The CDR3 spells CASSKDGDYNSPLHF. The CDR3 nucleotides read TGTGCCAGTAGTAAGGACGGAGACTATAATTCACCCCTCCACTTT.

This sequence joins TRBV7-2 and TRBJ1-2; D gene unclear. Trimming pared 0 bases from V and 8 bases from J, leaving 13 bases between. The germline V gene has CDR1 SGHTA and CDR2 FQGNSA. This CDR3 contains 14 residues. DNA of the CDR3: TGTGCCAGCAGCTTAGCGCCGGGGTTAGGCGGCTACACCTTC. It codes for CASSLAPGLGGYTF. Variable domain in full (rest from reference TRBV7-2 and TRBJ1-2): GAGVSQSPSNKVTEKGKDVELRCDPISGHTALYWYRQSLGQGLEFLIYFQGNSAPDKSGLPSDRFSAERTGGSVSTLTIQRTQQEDSAVYLCASSLAPGLGGYTFGSGTRLTVV.